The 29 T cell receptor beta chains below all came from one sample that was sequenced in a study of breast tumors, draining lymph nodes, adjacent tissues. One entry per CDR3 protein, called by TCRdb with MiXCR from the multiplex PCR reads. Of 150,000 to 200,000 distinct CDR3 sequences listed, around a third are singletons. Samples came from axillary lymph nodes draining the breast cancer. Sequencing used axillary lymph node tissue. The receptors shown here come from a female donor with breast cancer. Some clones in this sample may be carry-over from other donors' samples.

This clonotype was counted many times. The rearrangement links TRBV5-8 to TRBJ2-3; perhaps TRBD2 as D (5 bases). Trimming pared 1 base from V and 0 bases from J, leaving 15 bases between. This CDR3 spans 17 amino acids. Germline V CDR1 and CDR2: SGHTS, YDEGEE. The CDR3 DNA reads TGTGCCAGCAGCTTGTATGGGCCTTGGGAGAGCACAGATACGCAGTATTTT. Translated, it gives CASSLYGPWESTDTQYF.

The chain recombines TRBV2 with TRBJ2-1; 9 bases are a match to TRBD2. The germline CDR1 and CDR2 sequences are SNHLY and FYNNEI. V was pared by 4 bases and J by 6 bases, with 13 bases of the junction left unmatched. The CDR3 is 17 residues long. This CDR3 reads CASSAWTAGGLLNEQFF. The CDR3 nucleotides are TGTGCCAGCAGTGCTTGGACGGCGGGAGGGCTTCTCAATGAGCAGTTCTTC.

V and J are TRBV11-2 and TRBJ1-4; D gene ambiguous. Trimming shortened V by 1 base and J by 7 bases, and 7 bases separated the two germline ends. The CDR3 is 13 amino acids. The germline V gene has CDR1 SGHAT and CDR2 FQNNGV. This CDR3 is CASSLAIGEKLFF. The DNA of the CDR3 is TGTGCCAGCAGCTTAGCCATTGGTGAAAAACTGTTTTTT.

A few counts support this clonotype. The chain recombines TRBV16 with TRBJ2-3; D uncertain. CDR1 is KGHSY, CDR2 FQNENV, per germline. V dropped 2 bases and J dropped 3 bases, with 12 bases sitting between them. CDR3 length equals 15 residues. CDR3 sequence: CASSQRSTATDTQYF. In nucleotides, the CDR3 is TGTGCCAGCAGCCAAAGGTCGACTGCAACAGATACGCAGTATTTT.

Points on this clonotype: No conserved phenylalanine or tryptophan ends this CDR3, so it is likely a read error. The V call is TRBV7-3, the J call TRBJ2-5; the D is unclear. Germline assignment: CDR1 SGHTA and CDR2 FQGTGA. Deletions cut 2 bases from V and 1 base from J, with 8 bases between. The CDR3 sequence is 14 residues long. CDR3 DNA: TGTGCCAGCAGCTTAGGGGTAGGCCAAGAGACCCAGTACCTC. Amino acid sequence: CASSLGVGQETQYL.

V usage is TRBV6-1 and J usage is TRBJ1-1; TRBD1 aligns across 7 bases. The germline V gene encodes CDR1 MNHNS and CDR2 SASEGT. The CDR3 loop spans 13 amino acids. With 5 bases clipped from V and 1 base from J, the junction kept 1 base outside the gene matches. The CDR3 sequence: CASSYRGNTEAFF. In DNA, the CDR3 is TGTGCCAGCAGTTACAGGGGGAACACTGAAGCTTTCTTT.

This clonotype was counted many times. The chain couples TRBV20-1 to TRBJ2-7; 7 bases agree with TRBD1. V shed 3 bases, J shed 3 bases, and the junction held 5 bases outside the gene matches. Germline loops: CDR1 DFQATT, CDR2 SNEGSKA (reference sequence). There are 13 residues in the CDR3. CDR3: CSARTGIRYEQYF. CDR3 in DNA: TGCAGTGCTAGGACAGGGATCCGCTACGAGCAGTACTTC.

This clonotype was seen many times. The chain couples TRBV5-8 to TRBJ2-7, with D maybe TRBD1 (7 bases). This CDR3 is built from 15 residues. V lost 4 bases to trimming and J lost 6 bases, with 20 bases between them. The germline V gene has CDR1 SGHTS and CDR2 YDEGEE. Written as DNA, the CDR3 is TGTGCCAGCAGCCGGGGAGGCAGACAGGGTACCGAGCAGTACTTC. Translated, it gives CASSRGGRQGTEQYF.

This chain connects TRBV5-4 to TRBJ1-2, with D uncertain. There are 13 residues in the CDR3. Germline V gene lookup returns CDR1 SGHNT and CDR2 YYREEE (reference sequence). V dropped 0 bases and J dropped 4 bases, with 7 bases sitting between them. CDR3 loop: CASSLEGPYGYTF. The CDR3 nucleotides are TGTGCCAGCAGCTTGGAGGGTCCCTATGGCTACACCTTC.

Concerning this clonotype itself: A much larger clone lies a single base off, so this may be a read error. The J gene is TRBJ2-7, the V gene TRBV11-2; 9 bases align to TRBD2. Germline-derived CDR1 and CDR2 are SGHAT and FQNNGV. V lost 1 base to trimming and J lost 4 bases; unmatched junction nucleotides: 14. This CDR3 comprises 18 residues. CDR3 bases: TGTGCCAGCAGCTTAGGATATGTGTCTGCGGGAGGGGGGTACGAGCAGTACTTC. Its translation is CASSLGYVSAGGGYEQYF.

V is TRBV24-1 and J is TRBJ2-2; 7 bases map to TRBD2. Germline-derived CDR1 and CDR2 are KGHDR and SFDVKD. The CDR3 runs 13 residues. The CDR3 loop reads CAIGRAPTGELFF. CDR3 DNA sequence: TGTGCTATAGGGAGGGCCCCCACCGGGGAGCTGTTTTTT.

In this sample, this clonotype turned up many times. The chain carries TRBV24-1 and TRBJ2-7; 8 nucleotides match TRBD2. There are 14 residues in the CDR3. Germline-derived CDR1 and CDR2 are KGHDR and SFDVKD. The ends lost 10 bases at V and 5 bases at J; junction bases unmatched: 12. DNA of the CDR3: TGTGCCACGGATGTTCGGGCGGGAGGTCACGAGCAGTACTTC. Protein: CATDVRAGGHEQYF.

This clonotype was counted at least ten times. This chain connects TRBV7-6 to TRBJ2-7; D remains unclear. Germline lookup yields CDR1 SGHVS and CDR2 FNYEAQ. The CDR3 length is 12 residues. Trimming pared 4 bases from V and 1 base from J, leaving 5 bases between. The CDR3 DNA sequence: TGTGCCAGCAGCTCAGAGTCCTACGAGCAGTACTTC. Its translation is CASSSESYEQYF.

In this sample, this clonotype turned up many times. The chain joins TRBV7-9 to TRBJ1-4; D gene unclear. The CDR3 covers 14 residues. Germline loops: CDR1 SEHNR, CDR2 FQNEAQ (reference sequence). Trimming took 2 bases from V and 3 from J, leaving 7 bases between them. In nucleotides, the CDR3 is TGTGCCAGCAGCTTAACCGGGTCTAATGAAAAACTGTTTTTT. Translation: CASSLTGSNEKLFF.

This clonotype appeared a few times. The CDR3 protein is CASSPGQGARGYTF. For the CDR3, the DNA is TGTGCCAGCAGCCCTGGACAGGGGGCACGAGGCTACACCTTC. V and J are TRBV6-5 and TRBJ1-2; 11 positions match TRBD1. The CDR3 covers 14 residues. Germline CDR1 MNHEY, CDR2 SVGAGI. With 6 bases clipped from V and 8 bases from J, the junction kept 8 bases outside the gene matches.

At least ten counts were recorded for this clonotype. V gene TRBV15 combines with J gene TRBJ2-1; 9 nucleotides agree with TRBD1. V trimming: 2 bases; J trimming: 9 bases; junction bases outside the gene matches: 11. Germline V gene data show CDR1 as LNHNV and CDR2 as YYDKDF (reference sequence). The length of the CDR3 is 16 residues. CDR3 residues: CATSRSPPGQGTEQFF. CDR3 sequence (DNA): TGTGCCACCAGCAGAAGCCCTCCGGGACAGGGAACTGAGCAGTTCTTC.

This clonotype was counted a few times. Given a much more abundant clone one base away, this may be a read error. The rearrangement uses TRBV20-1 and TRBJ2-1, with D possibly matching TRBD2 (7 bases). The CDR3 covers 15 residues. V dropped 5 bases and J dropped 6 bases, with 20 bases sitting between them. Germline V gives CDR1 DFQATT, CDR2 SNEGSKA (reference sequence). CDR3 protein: CSAPLGGGPSNEQFF. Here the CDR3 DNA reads TGCAGTGCTCCCCTGGGCGGGGGCCCCTCCAATGAGCAGTTCTTC.

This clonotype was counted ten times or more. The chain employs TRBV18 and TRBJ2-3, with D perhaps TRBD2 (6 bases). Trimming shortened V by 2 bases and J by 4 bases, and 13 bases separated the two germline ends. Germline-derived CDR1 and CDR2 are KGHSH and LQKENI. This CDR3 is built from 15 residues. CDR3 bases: TGTGCCAGCTCACCAGGGCTAGCGACTGCAGATACGCAGTATTTT. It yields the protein CASSPGLATADTQYF.

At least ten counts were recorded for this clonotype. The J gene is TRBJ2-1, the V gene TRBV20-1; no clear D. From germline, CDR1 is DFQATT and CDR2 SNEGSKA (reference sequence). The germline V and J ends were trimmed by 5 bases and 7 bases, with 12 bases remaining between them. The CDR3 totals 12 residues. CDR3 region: CSAPTVGNEQFF. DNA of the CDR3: TGCAGTGCTCCGACTGTGGGAAATGAGCAGTTCTTC.

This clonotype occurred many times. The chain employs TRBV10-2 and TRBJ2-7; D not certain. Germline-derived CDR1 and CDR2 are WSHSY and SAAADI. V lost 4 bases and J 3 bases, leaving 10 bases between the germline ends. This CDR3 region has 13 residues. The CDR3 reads CASSAETYYEQYF. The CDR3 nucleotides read TGCGCCAGCAGTGCGGAGACCTACTACGAGCAGTACTTC.

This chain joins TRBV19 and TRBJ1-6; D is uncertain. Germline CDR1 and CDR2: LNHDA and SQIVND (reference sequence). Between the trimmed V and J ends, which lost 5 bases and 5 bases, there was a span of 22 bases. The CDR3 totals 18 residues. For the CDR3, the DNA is TGTGCCAGTAGTCCTGGTCCGCGTGTGAGCACAGATAATTCACCCCTCCACTTT. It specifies CASSPGPRVSTDNSPLHF.

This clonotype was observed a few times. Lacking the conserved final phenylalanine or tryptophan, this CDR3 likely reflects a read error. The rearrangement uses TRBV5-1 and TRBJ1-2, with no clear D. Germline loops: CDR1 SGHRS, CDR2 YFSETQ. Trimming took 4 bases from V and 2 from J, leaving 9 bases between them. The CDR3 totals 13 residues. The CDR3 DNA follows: TGCGCCAGCAGCCTCGGGGTAAACTATGGCTACACCTCC. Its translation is CASSLGVNYGYTS.

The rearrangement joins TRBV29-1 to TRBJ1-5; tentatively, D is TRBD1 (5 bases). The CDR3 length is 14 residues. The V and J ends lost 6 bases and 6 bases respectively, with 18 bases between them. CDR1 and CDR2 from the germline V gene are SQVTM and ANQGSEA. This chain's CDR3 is CSVGTGGYGQPQHF. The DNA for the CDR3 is TGCAGCGTAGGGACGGGCGGGTATGGTCAGCCCCAGCATTTT.

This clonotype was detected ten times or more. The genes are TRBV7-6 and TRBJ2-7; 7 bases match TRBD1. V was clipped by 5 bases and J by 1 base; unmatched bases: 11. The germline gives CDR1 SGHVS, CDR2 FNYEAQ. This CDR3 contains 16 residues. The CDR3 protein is CASSLPQGQKSYEQYF. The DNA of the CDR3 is TGTGCCAGCAGCCTACCGCAGGGACAGAAATCCTACGAGCAGTACTTC.

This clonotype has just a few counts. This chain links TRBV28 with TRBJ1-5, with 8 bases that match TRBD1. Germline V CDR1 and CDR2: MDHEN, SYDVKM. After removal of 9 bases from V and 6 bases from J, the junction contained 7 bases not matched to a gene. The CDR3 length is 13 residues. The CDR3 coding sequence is TGTGCCAGTGGACAGGGAGGTGCTCAGCCCCAGCATTTT. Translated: CASGQGGAQPQHF.

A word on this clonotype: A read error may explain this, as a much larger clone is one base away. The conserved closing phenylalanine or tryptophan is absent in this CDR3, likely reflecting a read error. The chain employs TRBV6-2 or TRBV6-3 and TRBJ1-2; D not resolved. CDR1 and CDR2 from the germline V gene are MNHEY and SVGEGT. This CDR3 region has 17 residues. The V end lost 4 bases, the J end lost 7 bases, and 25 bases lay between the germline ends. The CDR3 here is CASSSRAQDLGSRGYTL. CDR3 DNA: TGTGCCAGCAGTTCCCGGGCCCAGGATCTGGGTAGTCGTGGCTACACCCTC.

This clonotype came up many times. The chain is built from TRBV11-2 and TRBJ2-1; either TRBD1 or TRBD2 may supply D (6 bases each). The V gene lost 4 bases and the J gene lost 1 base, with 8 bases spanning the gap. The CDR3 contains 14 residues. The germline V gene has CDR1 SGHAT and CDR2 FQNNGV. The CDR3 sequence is CASSSGASYNEQFF. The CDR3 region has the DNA TGTGCCAGCAGCTCGGGGGCGTCCTACAATGAGCAGTTCTTC. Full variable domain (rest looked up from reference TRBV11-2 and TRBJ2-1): EAGVAQSPRYKIIEKRQSVAFWCNPISGHATLYWYQQILGQGPKLLIQFQNNGVVDDSQLPKDRFSAERLKGVDSTLKIQPAKLEDSAVYLCASSSGASYNEQFFGPGTRLTVL.

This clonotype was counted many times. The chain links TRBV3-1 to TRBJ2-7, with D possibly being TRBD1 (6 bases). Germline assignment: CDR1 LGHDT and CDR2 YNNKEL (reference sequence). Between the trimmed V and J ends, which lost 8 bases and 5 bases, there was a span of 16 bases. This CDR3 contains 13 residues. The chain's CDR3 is CASQLRGDHEQYF. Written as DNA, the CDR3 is TGTGCCAGCCAGCTCAGGGGCGACCACGAGCAGTACTTC.

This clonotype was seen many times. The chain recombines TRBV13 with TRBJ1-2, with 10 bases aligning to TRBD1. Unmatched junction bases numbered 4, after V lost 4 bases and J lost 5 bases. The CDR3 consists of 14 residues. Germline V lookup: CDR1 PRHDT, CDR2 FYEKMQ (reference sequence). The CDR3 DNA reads TGTGCCAGCAGCTCCGGGACAGGGGATTATGGCTACACCTTC. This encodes CASSSGTGDYGYTF.